This TCR beta chain was sequenced in a study of Graves' ophthalmopathy and Graves' hyperthyroidism. Whole-study results and caveats: As the model predicted ophthalmopathy progression, it achieved a sensitivity of less than 71% and a specificity of approximately 72%.

On this clonotype itself: Its cognate antigen is unknown.

Researchers took RNA transcripts and amplified TCR beta CDR3 regions from them. First-round RT-PCR relied on HTBI primers, and a second-round multiplex PCR came next. TCRdb reprocessed the multiplex PCR reads with MiXCR, giving one entry per CDR3 protein. Of hundreds of thousands of distinct CDR3 sequences listed, 40% are singletons. CDR1 and CDR2 (germline): SQVTM, ANQGSEA. This CDR3 is 12 amino acids long. Trimming took 7 bases from V and 5 from J; bases not matched to a gene: 7. In donors with ophthalmopathy, activity was moderate-to-severe, with CAS ≥3, NOSPECS ≥4 and duration under 3 months. PBMCs stemmed from roughly 9.4 ml of fresh peripheral blood.

The chain couples TRBV29-1 to TRBJ1-1; TRBD1 matches at 7 bases. This receptor was identified in an adult man with Graves' ophthalmopathy. Sequencing was carried out using peripheral blood. CDR3 sequence (DNA): TGCAGCGAGGGAGGGGGCCGGACTGAAGCTTTCTTT. It encodes CSEGGGRTEAFF.